One sample yielded the 30 T cell receptor beta chains listed below, sequenced in a study of shared clonotypes between healthy human individuals. Naive CD8 cells lacked CD45RO and underwent positive selection for CCR7, leaving out terminally differentiated effector memory CD45RA+ cells. The table came from immunoSEQ multiplex PCR; TCRdb's copy has only in-frame clones and leaves some out. The data contain about 2 million clones, about 95% of them singletons. The sequenced sample consisted of naive CD8+ T cells sorted from blood. Source of these receptors: a man aged 18 to 30 in good health.

This sequence joins TRBV4-3 and TRBJ1-1; 7 bases align to TRBD1. The junction had 11 bases not matched to a gene; V was cut back by 0 bases and J by 1 base. The CDR3 extends over 18 amino acids. CDR1 and CDR2 (germline): LGHNA, YSLEER. This CDR3 is CASSQDPGGEAKNTEAFF. CDR3 nucleotides: TGCGCCAGCAGCCAAGATCCAGGGGGAGAAGCGAAGAACACTGAAGCTTTCTTT.

The V gene is TRBV4-1, the J gene TRBJ2-3; D is unresolved. This CDR3 spans 13 amino acids. Germline lookup yields CDR1 MGHRA and CDR2 YSYEKL. V was clipped by 1 base and J by 2 bases, with 4 bases between them. As DNA, the CDR3 is TGCGCCAGCAGCCAAGTTGACACAGATACGCAGTATTTT. Translation gives CASSQVDTDTQYF.

The V and J genes are TRBV9 and TRBJ2-2; TRBD1 might be the D (6 bases). The CDR3 length is 15 residues. Germline CDR1 is SGDLS and CDR2 is YYNGEE. V lost 0 bases to trimming and J lost 3 bases, with 9 bases between them. The CDR3 nucleotides are TGTGCCAGCAGCGTAGCGCAGGGGTACACCGGGGAGCTGTTTTTT. The encoded protein is CASSVAQGYTGELFF.

The CDR3 DNA follows: TGTGCCAGCAGTTACGTTCCAGGGAACACTGAAGCTTTCTTT. It yields the protein CASSYVPGNTEAFF. The V call is TRBV6-6, the J call TRBJ1-1, with D unresolved. Trimming stripped 2 bases from V and 1 base from J, with 8 bases between. Germline V gene sequence: CDR1 MNHNY, CDR2 SVGAGI (reference sequence). The CDR3 loop spans 14 amino acids.

In DNA, the CDR3 is TGTGCCAGTAGTGGGGGACTCTATGGCTACACCTTC. Protein: CASSGGLYGYTF. V is TRBV19 and J is TRBJ1-2; tentatively, D is TRBD1 (5 bases). Looked up from germline, CDR1 is LNHDA and CDR2 is SQIVND (reference sequence). V gave up 5 bases and J gave up 4 bases, with 8 bases separating them. The CDR3 contains 12 residues.

In regard to this clone: Other DNA sequences within the sample encode an identical CDR3. The rearrangement joins TRBV6-5 to TRBJ1-2, with D uncertain. Trimming stripped 2 bases from V and 6 bases from J, with 4 bases between. The V gene's germline CDR1 is MNHEY and CDR2 SVGAGI. The CDR3 consists of 11 residues. The CDR3 loop is CASSYGDGYTF. In nucleotides, the CDR3 is TGTGCCAGCAGTTACGGGGATGGCTACACCTTC.

The V and J genes are TRBV5-4 and TRBJ2-3; D not certain. The CDR3 covers 11 residues. The germline gives CDR1 SGHNT, CDR2 YYREEE (reference sequence). V was pared by 3 bases and J by 5 bases, with 4 bases between. CDR3 region: CASSYLDTQYF. The CDR3 nucleotides read TGTGCCAGCAGCTACTTAGATACGCAGTATTTT.

The V gene is TRBV4-1, the J gene TRBJ1-1, with no clear D. CDR3 size: 15 residues. V was trimmed by 1 base and J by 4 bases, leaving 13 bases between them. Germline V gene sequence: CDR1 MGHRA, CDR2 YSYEKL. CDR3 bases: TGCGCCAGCAGCCAAGGCGCCGGTGTTCGCACTGAAGCTTTCTTT. Protein product: CASSQGAGVRTEAFF.

Comment on this clone: The sample has other DNA sequences that encode this CDR3 too. This sequence joins TRBV28 and TRBJ2-7; D is unresolved. The CDR3 spans 11 residues. Between the trimmed V and J ends, which lost 7 bases and 4 bases, there was a span of 8 bases. Germline loops: CDR1 MDHEN, CDR2 SYDVKM. In DNA, the CDR3 is TGTGCCAGCACCCTAGGTTACGAGCAGTACTTC. Translation: CASTLGYEQYF.

This clone was seen a few times. The chain carries TRBV4-1 and TRBJ2-7, with D possibly TRBD1 on 5 matching bases. Trimming stripped 4 bases from V and 4 bases from J, with 17 bases between. CDR3 length: 15 amino acids. Germline CDR1 is MGHRA and CDR2 is YSYEKL. CDR3 region: CASSPQTREHYEQYF. The CDR3 nucleotides read TGCGCCAGCAGCCCTCAAACCAGGGAACATTACGAGCAGTACTTC.

A word on this clone: Other DNA variants within this sample encode the same CDR3. The chain is built from TRBV30 and TRBJ1-2; D unresolved. Germline CDR1 reads GTSNPN; CDR2 reads SVGIG (reference sequence). V gave up 1 base and J gave up 8 bases, with 11 bases separating them. The CDR3 loop spans 12 amino acids. The DNA for the CDR3 is TGTGCCTGGAGTGGGGCGGGGTACGGCTACACCTTC. Its translation: CAWSGAGYGYTF.

The chain couples TRBV28 to TRBJ1-4; D may be TRBD1 (6 bases). The CDR3 loop spans 14 amino acids. Trimming removed 6 bases from V and 8 bases from J, with 16 bases in between. The germline CDR1 and CDR2 sequences are MDHEN and SYDVKM. The chain's CDR3 is CASSLRGSGEKLFF. CDR3 DNA: TGTGCCAGCAGCCTCAGGGGATCGGGCGAAAAACTGTTTTTT.

The V call is TRBV15, the J call TRBJ2-1, with 11 positions matching TRBD2. With 0 bases clipped from V and 5 bases from J, the junction kept 12 bases outside the gene matches. The CDR3 extends over 19 amino acids. Germline CDR1 and CDR2: LNHNV and YYDKDF (reference sequence). The CDR3 DNA reads TGTGCCACCAGCAGAGATGTGACTAGCGGGATCGGCGGTGACAATGAGCAGTTCTTC. As protein: CATSRDVTSGIGGDNEQFF.

V usage is TRBV6-5 and J usage is TRBJ2-5; TRBD1 matches 7 bases. The V segment lost 4 bases and the J segment 9 bases; nucleotides outside the gene matches: 14. The germline V gene encodes CDR1 MNHEY and CDR2 SVGAGI. This CDR3 has 15 amino acids. In DNA form, the CDR3 reads TGTGCCAGCAGTTTCACAGGGGAGTCTGATGACGCCCAGTACTTC. It yields the protein CASSFTGESDDAQYF.

The J gene is TRBJ1-4, the V gene TRBV7-9; D is ambiguous. Between the trimmed V and J ends, which lost 5 bases and 8 bases, there was a span of 15 bases. The CDR3 has 14 residues. Germline V gene sequence: CDR1 SEHNR, CDR2 FQNEAQ (reference sequence). The CDR3: CASSQEVSEEKLFF. Written as DNA, the CDR3 is TGTGCCAGCAGCCAAGAGGTGTCAGAGGAAAAACTGTTTTTT.

V and J are TRBV7-9 and TRBJ2-7, with TRBD2 matching 10 bases. There are 16 residues in the CDR3. V dropped 1 base and J dropped 5; count of bases not matched to a gene: 8. Germline lookup yields CDR1 SEHNR and CDR2 FQNEAQ (reference sequence). For the CDR3, the DNA is TGTGCCAGCAGCTTAGGAATAGTAGCGGGAGGTGACGAGCAGTACTTC. Translation gives CASSLGIVAGGDEQYF.

The rearrangement uses TRBV5-1 and TRBJ1-2, with no clear D. The V and J ends lost 0 bases and 7 bases respectively, with 10 bases between them. Germline V gives CDR1 SGHRS, CDR2 YFSETQ. The CDR3 length is 13 residues. CDR3 amino acids: CASSLAQSSGYTF. In DNA form, the CDR3 reads TGCGCCAGCAGCTTGGCACAGTCTAGTGGCTACACCTTC.

The chain combines TRBV10-3 with TRBJ2-5, with 12 nucleotides matching TRBD2. V lost 6 bases to trimming and J lost 4 bases; unmatched junction nucleotides: 9. The length of the CDR3 is 16 residues. Germline CDR1 reads ENHRY; CDR2 reads SYGVKD. DNA of the CDR3: TGTGCCATCAGCCCCGGACTAGCGGGGTTCGGAGAGACCCAGTACTTC. Amino acids: CAISPGLAGFGETQYF.

The V gene is TRBV5-6, the J gene TRBJ2-5; possible D gene TRBD2, 5 bases. The germline gives CDR1 SGHDT, CDR2 YYEEEE. There are 13 residues in the CDR3. V lost 1 base and J 5 bases, leaving 9 bases between the germline ends. The CDR3 nucleotides read TGTGCCAGCAGCTTGAGGCCGGGGGAGACCCAGTACTTC. Encoded protein: CASSLRPGETQYF.

In its sample, this clone was seen once. This chain joins TRBV9 and TRBJ2-1; D is perhaps TRBD2 (6 bases). From germline, CDR1 is SGDLS and CDR2 YYNGEE. The CDR3 covers 14 residues. Between the trimmed V and J ends, which lost 2 bases and 8 bases, there was a span of 14 bases. This CDR3 reads CASSVGLPYDEQFF. CDR3 nucleotide sequence: TGTGCCAGCAGCGTGGGACTTCCATACGATGAGCAGTTCTTC.

This rearrangement joins TRBV4-1 to TRBJ1-1; possible D gene TRBD1, 5 bases. V lost 5 bases and J 2 bases, leaving 12 bases between the germline ends. CDR3 size: 14 residues. Per germline, CDR1 MGHRA and CDR2 YSYEKL. CDR3 sequence: CASSWGVANTEAFF. The CDR3 region has the DNA TGCGCCAGCAGCTGGGGGGTAGCTAACACTGAAGCTTTCTTT.

The rearrangement links TRBV5-1 to TRBJ1-1, with D perhaps TRBD1 (5 bases). V was shortened by 0 bases and J by 1 base, with 7 bases between the two germline ends. In germline, CDR1 is SGHRS, CDR2 YFSETQ. The CDR3 runs 14 residues. CDR3 sequence: CASSLGQQNTEAFF. The CDR3 region has the DNA TGCGCCAGCAGCTTGGGACAGCAGAACACTGAAGCTTTCTTT.

This clone was counted only a few times. This chain connects TRBV10-3 to TRBJ1-1; D gene unclear. The CDR3 sequence is 12 residues long. CDR1 is ENHRY, CDR2 SYGVKD, per germline. Between the trimmed V and J ends, which lost 3 bases and 4 bases, there was a span of 6 bases. CDR3: CAISDSGTEAFF. CDR3 bases: TGTGCCATCAGTGATTCGGGCACTGAAGCTTTCTTT.

The chain links TRBV30 to TRBJ2-1; D might be TRBD2 (6 bases). The V and J ends lost 6 bases and 9 bases respectively, with 15 bases between them. This CDR3 region has 12 residues. Per germline, CDR1 GTSNPN and CDR2 SVGIG (reference sequence). The DNA for the CDR3 is TGTGCCTGTATGACTAGGGCTGGTGAGCAGTTCTTC. This translates into CACMTRAGEQFF.

With respect to this clone: This specimen includes other DNA sequences encoding the same CDR3. The J gene is TRBJ1-4, the V gene TRBV9; D is unclear. CDR3 length equals 15 residues. Germline V gives CDR1 SGDLS, CDR2 YYNGEE. Trimming removed 0 bases at V and 0 bases at J, with 6 bases between. This chain's CDR3 is CASSVGGATNEKLFF. In nucleotides, the CDR3 is TGTGCCAGCAGCGTAGGTGGTGCAACTAATGAAAAACTGTTTTTT.

V and J are TRBV15 and TRBJ1-2; D possibly corresponds to TRBD1 (5 bases). V was shortened by 0 bases and J by 6 bases, with 14 bases between the two germline ends. There are 15 residues in the CDR3. The germline V gene has CDR1 LNHNV and CDR2 YYDKDF (reference sequence). CDR3: CATSRDSGGVDGYTF. The CDR3 nucleotides are TGTGCCACCAGCAGAGATTCCGGGGGGGTAGATGGCTACACCTTC.

V usage is TRBV29-1 and J usage is TRBJ1-4; D is perhaps TRBD1 (5 bases). This CDR3 has 10 residues. V dropped 6 bases and J dropped 6 bases, with 5 bases sitting between them. Germline V gene data show CDR1 as SQVTM and CDR2 as ANQGSEA. In DNA, the CDR3 is TGCAGCGTGGGGGATGAAAAACTGTTTTTT. Residues: CSVGDEKLFF.

J is TRBJ2-2 and V is TRBV5-4; 13 bases agree with TRBD2. The CDR3 loop spans 15 amino acids. CDR1 SGHNT and CDR2 YYREEE come from the germline V gene (reference sequence). With V trimmed by 3 bases and J by 7 bases, 3 bases remained unmatched. The DNA of the CDR3 is TGTGCCAGCAGCTGGACTAGCGGGAGCGGCGGGGAGCTGTTTTTT. As protein: CASSWTSGSGGELFF.

This chain joins TRBV4-3 and TRBJ1-2, with TRBD1 matching 7 bases. The length of the CDR3 is 15 residues. Germline V lookup: CDR1 LGHNA, CDR2 YSLEER. Unmatched junction bases numbered 5, after V lost 0 bases and J lost 4 bases. CDR3 region: CASSQERGDSYGYTF. CDR3 coding DNA: TGCGCCAGCAGCCAAGAACGGGGGGACAGCTATGGCTACACCTTC.

The chain couples TRBV4-1 to TRBJ1-1, with TRBD1 as a possible D gene (6 bases). V gave up 5 bases and J gave up 5 bases, with 12 bases separating them. The CDR3 runs 13 residues. Per germline, CDR1 MGHRA and CDR2 YSYEKL. CDR3 DNA: TGCGCCAGCAGCGGCGGAGGGGGGACTGAAGCTTTCTTT. Translation gives CASSGGGGTEAFF.